A selection of T cell receptor beta chains follows, all from one sample in a study of CD8 T cells in ankylosing spondylitis. TCRdb re-called the 5' RACE reads with MiXCR, one entry per CDR3 protein. The sample carries around 890,000 distinct CDR3 sequences, approximately 12% recorded once. Input material: blood, either unsorted or a sorted T cell fraction (not recorded which). The receptors derive from a male donor with ankylosing spondylitis. The conserved cysteine and the conserved F or W are not part of the CDR3 here.

>TRBV4-3|TRBJ1-3
ASSQDVADRGNTIY
>TRBV20-1|TRBJ2-1
SVFSGAYNEQF
>TRBV7-2|TRBJ2-1
ASSLGHFYNEQF
>TRBV28|TRBJ2-6
ASSFLRDSISGANVLT
>TRBV6-1|TRBJ2-7
AGSDRGANSYEQY
>TRBV9|TRBJ2-2
ASSFTGKPGELF
>TRBV7-6|TRBJ2-7
ASSHRREGYEQY
>TRBV5-1|TRBJ2-7
ASSLEGTGLDEQY
>TRBV20-1|TRBJ2-1
SARVAVPKGYNEQF
>TRBV6-1|TRBJ1-4
ASSEVIPPGEKLF
>TRBV29-1|TRBJ1-1
SVVLNPTAKAF
>TRBV29-1|TRBJ2-5
SVGGRATGTQY
>TRBV6-5|TRBJ2-5
ASSYSSAGVETQY
>TRBV6-1|TRBJ2-2
ASFFGRGNTGELF